The sequence of this T cell receptor beta chain was determined in a study of T cells after yellow fever vaccination. Study background: Fractions containing few cells were prepared with SMART-Seq v4 Ultra Low Input.

Germline-derived CDR1 and CDR2 are DFQATT and SNEGSKA (reference sequence). There are 16 residues in the CDR3. V lost 5 bases and J lost 4; bases outside the gene matches: 14. TCR cDNA was made by 5'RACE template switching, adding a universal primer site and UMIs. TCRdb re-called the 5' RACE reads through MiXCR, storing one row per CDR3 protein. The sample lists just over 300,000 distinct CDR3 sequences; roughly 3.5% were seen once. Notes on the study in general: A faster peak, day 5 versus 15, was reached by the weaker secondary response. Reappearance after the booster was observed for most primary-vaccination clones (roughly 96% CD4, around 90% CD8).

Only a few counts were recorded for this clonotype. Its antigen is still unknown. The gene calls are TRBV20-1 and TRBJ1-5; 7 nucleotides match TRBD1. The sequence came from a man between 18 and 29 years old who received the YFV17D yellow fever vaccine. Here the sequenced sample was PBMCs, taken on the day of the yellow fever booster vaccination. CDR3 sequence: CSAQKKGQYLNQPQHF. CDR3 DNA: TGCAGTGCTCAAAAAAAGGGACAGTACCTTAATCAGCCCCAGCATTTT.